This TCR beta chain derives from a study of blood T cell repertoires in COVID-19. Across the study: Acute and convalescent COVID-19 samples came from the United States, Italy and Spain. PBMCs, B-cell-depleted T cells, or T cells were the source of the cDNA or gDNA that made up the material.

The CDR3 extends over 13 amino acids. V lost 8 bases to trimming and J lost 7 bases, with 18 bases between them. The V gene's germline CDR1 is SQVTM and CDR2 ANQGSEA. Per the original methods: By means of reference gene primer amplification, nucleated cell counts were estimated. TCRdb's table, derived via immunoSEQ multiplex PCR, lists solely in-frame clones and lacks some. D and trimming were read from the DNA, whereas the V and J calls and clone size are those reported in that table. The sample records tens of thousands of clones, 70% to 90% being singletons. The V and J genes are TRBV29-1 and TRBJ2-1, with D possibly matching TRBD2 (6 bases). The clonotype originates from a man aged 45-65 years with active COVID-19. The sample consisted of peripheral blood. CDR3 protein: CSTHGGLWNEQFF. The CDR3 DNA reads TGCAGCACTCACGGGGGTTTATGGAATGAGCAGTTCTTC.